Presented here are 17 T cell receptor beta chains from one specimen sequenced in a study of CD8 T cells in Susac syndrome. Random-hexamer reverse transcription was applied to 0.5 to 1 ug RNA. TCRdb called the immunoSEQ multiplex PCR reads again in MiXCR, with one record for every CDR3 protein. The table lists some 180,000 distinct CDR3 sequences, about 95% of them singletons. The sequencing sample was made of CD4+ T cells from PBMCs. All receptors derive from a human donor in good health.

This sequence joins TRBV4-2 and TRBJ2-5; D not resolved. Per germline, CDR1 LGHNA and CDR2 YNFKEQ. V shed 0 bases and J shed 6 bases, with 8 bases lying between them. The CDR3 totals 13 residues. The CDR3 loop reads CASSQERRQTQYF. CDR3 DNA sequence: TGTGCCAGCAGCCAAGAAAGACGGCAGACCCAGTACTTC.

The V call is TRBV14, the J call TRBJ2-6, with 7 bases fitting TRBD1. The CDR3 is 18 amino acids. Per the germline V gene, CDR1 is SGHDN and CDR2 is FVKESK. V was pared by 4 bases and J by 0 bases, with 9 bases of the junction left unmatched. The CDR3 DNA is TGTGCCAGCAGCCGAGTAGGGACAGCTAACTCTGGGGCCAACGTCCTGACTTTC. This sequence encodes CASSRVGTANSGANVLTF.

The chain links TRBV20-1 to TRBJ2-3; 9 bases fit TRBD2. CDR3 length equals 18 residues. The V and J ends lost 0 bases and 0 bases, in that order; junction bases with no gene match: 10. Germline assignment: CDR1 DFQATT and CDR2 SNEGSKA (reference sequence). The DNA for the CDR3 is TGCAGTGCTAGAGATCCGACTAGCGGAGGAGGGAGCACAGATACGCAGTATTTT. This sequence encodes CSARDPTSGGGSTDTQYF.

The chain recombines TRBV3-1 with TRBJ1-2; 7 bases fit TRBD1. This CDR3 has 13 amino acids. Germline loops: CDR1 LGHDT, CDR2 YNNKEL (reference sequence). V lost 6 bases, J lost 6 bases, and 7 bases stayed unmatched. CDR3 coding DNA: TGTGCCAGCAGATTCGGACAGGACGATGGCTACACCTTC. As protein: CASRFGQDDGYTF.

The CDR3 bases are TGTGCCACCAGCAGAGATCCCCCCGGCGAGCAGTTCTTC. This gives the protein CATSRDPPGEQFF. V and J are TRBV15 and TRBJ2-1; no definite D call. V dropped 0 bases and J dropped 10 bases, with 10 bases sitting between them. The CDR3 is made up of 13 amino acids. CDR1 is LNHNV and CDR2 is YYDKDF in the germline V gene (reference sequence).

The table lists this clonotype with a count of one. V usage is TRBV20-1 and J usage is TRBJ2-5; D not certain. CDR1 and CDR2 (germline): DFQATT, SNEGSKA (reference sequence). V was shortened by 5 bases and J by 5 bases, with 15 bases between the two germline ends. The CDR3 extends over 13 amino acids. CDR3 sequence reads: CSAARRLRETQYF. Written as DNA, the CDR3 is TGCAGTGCTGCCAGACGCCTGAGGGAGACCCAGTACTTC.

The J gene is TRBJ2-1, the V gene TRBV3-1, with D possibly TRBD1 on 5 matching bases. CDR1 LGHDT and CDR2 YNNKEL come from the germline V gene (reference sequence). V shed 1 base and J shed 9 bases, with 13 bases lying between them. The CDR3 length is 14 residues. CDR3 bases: TGTGCCAGCAGCCAAGTACGGAGCAGGGCTGAGCAGTTCTTC. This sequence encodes CASSQVRSRAEQFF.

CDR3 protein: CSVAWTSGANVLTF. As DNA, the CDR3 is TGCAGCGTTGCGTGGACCTCTGGGGCCAACGTCCTGACTTTC. The chain uses TRBV29-1 and TRBJ2-6; D is uncertain. The CDR3 is made up of 14 amino acids. CDR1 is SQVTM, CDR2 ANQGSEA, per germline. V was cut by 4 bases and J by 0 bases, with 7 bases left in between.

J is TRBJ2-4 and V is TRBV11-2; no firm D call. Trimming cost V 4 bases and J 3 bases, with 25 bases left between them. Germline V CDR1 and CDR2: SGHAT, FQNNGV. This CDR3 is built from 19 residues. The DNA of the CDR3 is TGTGCCAGCAGCTCGCGAAGGATGCCGGAGCATGGAGTCAAAAACATTCAGTACTTC. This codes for CASSSRRMPEHGVKNIQYF.

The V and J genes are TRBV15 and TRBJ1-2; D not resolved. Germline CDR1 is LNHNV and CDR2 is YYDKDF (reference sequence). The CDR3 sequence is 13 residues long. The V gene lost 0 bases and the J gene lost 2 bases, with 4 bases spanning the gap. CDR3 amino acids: CATSREGNYGYTF. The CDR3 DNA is TGTGCCACCAGCAGAGAGGGAAACTATGGCTACACCTTC. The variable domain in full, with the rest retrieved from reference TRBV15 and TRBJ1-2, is DAMVIQNPRYQVTQFGKPVTLSCSQTLNHNVMYWYQQKSSQAPKLLFHYYDKDFNNEADTPDNFQSRRPNTSFCFLDIRSPGLGDTAMYLCATSREGNYGYTFGSGTRLTVV.

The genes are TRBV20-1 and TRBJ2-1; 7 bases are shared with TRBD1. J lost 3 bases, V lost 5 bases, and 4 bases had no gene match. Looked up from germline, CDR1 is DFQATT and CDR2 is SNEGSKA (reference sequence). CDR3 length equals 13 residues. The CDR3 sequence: CSAYRDSYNEQFF. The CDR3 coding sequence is TGCAGTGCTTACCGGGACAGCTACAATGAGCAGTTCTTC.

CDR3: CASKEGTTEAFF. CDR3 nucleotide sequence: TGTGCCAGCAAAGAAGGGACCACTGAAGCTTTCTTT. This sequence joins TRBV28 and TRBJ1-1; D possibly corresponds to TRBD1 (5 bases). Trimming cost V 7 bases and J 4 bases, with 10 bases left between them. From germline, CDR1 is MDHEN and CDR2 SYDVKM. This CDR3 is built from 12 residues.

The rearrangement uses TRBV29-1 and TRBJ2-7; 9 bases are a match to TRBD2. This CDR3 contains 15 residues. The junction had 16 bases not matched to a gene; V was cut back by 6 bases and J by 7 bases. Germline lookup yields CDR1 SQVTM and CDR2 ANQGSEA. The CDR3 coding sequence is TGCAGCGTCCTCCGGGGCGTAGCGGGAGTAGGAGAGCAGTACTTC. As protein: CSVLRGVAGVGEQYF.

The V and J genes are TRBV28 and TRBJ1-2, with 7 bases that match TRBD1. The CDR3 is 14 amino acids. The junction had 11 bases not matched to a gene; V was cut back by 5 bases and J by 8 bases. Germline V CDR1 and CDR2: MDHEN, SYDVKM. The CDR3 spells CASSLPSTGIGYTF. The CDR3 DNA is TGTGCCAGCAGTCTCCCTTCGACAGGGATAGGCTACACCTTC.

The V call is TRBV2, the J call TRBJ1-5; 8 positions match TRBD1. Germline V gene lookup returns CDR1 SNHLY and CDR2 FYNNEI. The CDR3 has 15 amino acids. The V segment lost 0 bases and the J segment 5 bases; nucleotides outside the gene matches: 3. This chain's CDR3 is CASSEAGQGYQPQHF. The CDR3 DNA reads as TGTGCCAGCAGTGAAGCTGGACAGGGATATCAGCCCCAGCATTTT. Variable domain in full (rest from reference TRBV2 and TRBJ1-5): EPEVTQTPSHQVTQMGQEVILRCVPISNHLYFYWYRQILGQKVEFLVSFYNNEISEKSEIFDDQFSVERPDGSNFTLKIRSTKLEDSAMYFCASSEAGQGYQPQHFGDGTRLSIL.

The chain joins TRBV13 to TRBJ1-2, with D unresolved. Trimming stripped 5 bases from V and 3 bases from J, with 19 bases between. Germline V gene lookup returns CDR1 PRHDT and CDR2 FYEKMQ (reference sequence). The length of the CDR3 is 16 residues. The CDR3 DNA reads TGTGCCAGCAGCCTCTACTCTCCCGGGCCTGACTATGGCTACACCTTC. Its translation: CASSLYSPGPDYGYTF. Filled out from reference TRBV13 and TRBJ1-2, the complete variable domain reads AAGVIQSPRHLIKEKRETATLKCYPIPRHDTVYWYQQGPGQDPQFLISFYEKMQSDKGSIPDRFSAQQFSDYHSELNMSSLELGDSALYFCASSLYSPGPDYGYTFGSGTRLTVV.

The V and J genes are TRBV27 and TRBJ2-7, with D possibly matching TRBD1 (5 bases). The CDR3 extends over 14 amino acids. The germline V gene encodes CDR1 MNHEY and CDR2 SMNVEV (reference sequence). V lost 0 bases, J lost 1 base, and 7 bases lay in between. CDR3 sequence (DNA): TGTGCCAGCAGTTTATCGCAGGGTTCCTACGAGCAGTACTTC. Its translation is CASSLSQGSYEQYF.